Listed here are 5 T cell receptor beta chains from one sample, sequenced in a study of CXCR3-negative and CXCR3-positive naive CD8 T cells. The study, taken as a whole, reports: CXCR3-positive naive cells had TRB CDR3s that were more hydrophobic than CXCR3-negative naive cells had.

Antigens of these TCRs are unknown. Carrying UMI labels, the TRB cDNA libraries were prepared through 5' RACE. TCRdb reprocessed the 5' RACE reads and reports one entry per CDR3 protein, with no DNA. This table lists fewer than 140,000 distinct CDR3 sequences. Sequences were obtained from naive CXCR3+ CD8+ T cells from blood. Documented subset: CD45RO-CCR7+CD27+CD95- naive CD8+ T cells expressing CXCR3 (TNR3+). Receptors were obtained from a human donor in good health. Some clones in this sample may be carry-over from other donors' samples.

This rearrangement joins TRBV20-1 to TRBJ2-5; TCRdb's D call of TRBD2 is untestable without DNA. Germline CDR1 is DFQATT and CDR2 is SNEGSKA (reference sequence). This CDR3 region has 15 residues. Here the CDR3 reads CSARFLEGAAFTQYF.

This chain's CDR3 is CSAIRDSTYEQYF. This chain links TRBV20-1 with TRBJ2-7; with no DNA, the TCRdb D assignment of TRBD1 cannot be verified. The CDR3 loop spans 13 amino acids. The germline V gene encodes CDR1 DFQATT and CDR2 SNEGSKA (reference sequence).

V gene TRBV5-6 combines with J gene TRBJ2-1; TCRdb reports TRBD2, a call that lacks DNA to check it against. The CDR3 length is 14 residues. The V gene's germline CDR1 is SGHDT and CDR2 YYEEEE. CDR3 protein: CASSLVLAENEQFF.

The rearrangement links TRBV9 to TRBJ1-1; the TCRdb call, TRBD1, lacks DNA for checking. Germline values: CDR1 SGDLS, CDR2 YYNGEE. The length of the CDR3 is 15 residues. CDR3: CASSVGGQMNTEAFF.

The chain is built from TRBV7-3 and TRBJ1-1. The germline CDR1 and CDR2 sequences are SGHTA and FQGTGA. CDR3 length equals 13 residues. The CDR3 spells CASRTSGNTEAFF.